The rows below give T cell receptor beta chains drawn from one sample of a study of graft-versus-host responses after intestinal transplantation. Generated by immunoSEQ multiplex PCR, the TCRdb table keeps only in-frame clones and is missing some. There are under 90,000 clones in the sample; about 92% occur only once, and over 0.55% lies in the top ten. Sequenced here: PBMCs, sampled 98 days after intestinal transplantation. The source is a human patient who received an intestinal transplant, so some T cells may come from the graft donor. Both conserved end residues are part of each CDR3. Fields, in order: J gene, D gene, V gene, clone size, CDR3 protein, CDR3 DNA. D genes are given only for firm matches. Some rows have no size entry. The others give once, few or many, or a class for an expanded clone.

TRBJ2-3,NA,TRBV9,few,CASSVGGVADTQYF,TGTGCCAGCAGCGTAGGGGGCGTAGCAGATACGCAGTATTTT
TRBJ2-3,TRBD2,TRBV27,once,CASSLGLAGPADTQYF,TGTGCCAGCAGTTTAGGGCTAGCGGGGCCGGCAGATACGCAGTATTTT
TRBJ2-7,TRBD2,TRBV19,NA,CASRGGVHEQYF,TGTGCCAGTAGGGGAGGGGTCCACGAGCAGTACTTC
TRBJ2-1,TRBD2,TRBV10-2,few,CASRLAGTGEQFF,TGCGCCAGCCGACTAGCGGGAACGGGAGAGCAGTTCTTC
TRBJ2-3,TRBD2,TRBV18,NA,CASSLQAGVTDTQYF,TGTGCCAGCTCACTACAGGCGGGAGTTACAGATACGCAGTATTTT
TRBJ2-7,NA,TRBV14,NA,CASSPKEQYF,TGTGCCAGCAGCCCGAAGGAGCAGTACTTC
TRBJ1-1,NA,TRBV30,few,CAWSEDTHTEAFF,TGTGCCTGGAGTGAGGACACTCACACTGAAGCTTTCTTT
TRBJ2-7,TRBD1,TRBV4-1,NA,CASSQDSSRTGLIYEQYF,TGCGCCAGCAGCCAAGATTCCTCCCGGACAGGGTTAATCTACGAGCAGTACTTC
TRBJ2-1,NA,TRBV7-9,NA,CASSLLSGTEQFF,TGTGCCAGCAGCTTATTGTCCGGGACAGAGCAGTTCTTC
TRBJ2-3,NA,TRBV6-6,once,CASRDRYISTDTQYF,TGTGCCAGCAGGGACCGTTACATTTCCACAGATACGCAGTATTTT
TRBJ2-5,NA,TRBV5-4,NA,CASSLGWRETQYF,TGTGCCAGCAGCTTGGGCTGGAGGGAGACCCAGTACTTC
TRBJ2-5,NA,TRBV21-1,once,CASSKVGEQGRGQETQYF,TGTGCCAGCAGCAAAGTAGGGGAACAGGGGAGGGGGCAAGAGACCCAGTACTTC
TRBJ2-1,TRBD2,TRBV2,NA,CASSEGLAGAGEQFF,TGTGCCAGCAGTGAGGGGCTAGCGGGAGCCGGTGAGCAGTTCTTC
TRBJ2-3,NA,TRBV6-5,NA,CATKSGGDTQYF,TGTGCCACCAAATCTGGAGGGGATACGCAGTATTTT
TRBJ2-7,NA,TRBV11-1,NA,CASSPGQDYLEQYF,TGTGCCAGCAGCCCAGGACAGGACTATCTCGAGCAGTACTTC
TRBJ1-1,NA,TRBV18,NA,CASSPPPGTPNTEAFF,TGTGCCAGCTCACCCCCTCCCGGGACACCGAACACTGAAGCTTTCTTT
TRBJ2-7,TRBD1,TRBV5-1,NA,CASSLGQGEYF,TGCGCCAGCAGCTTAGGACAGGGGGAGTACTTC
TRBJ2-5,TRBD1,TRBV5-1,NA,CASSWKQGAGETQYF,TGCGCCAGCAGCTGGAAACAGGGGGCTGGAGAGACCCAGTACTTC